The 2 T cell receptor beta chains in this list originate from one sample, sequenced in a study of regulatory T cells in long-lasting Graves disease. Combining iRepertoire HTBI primers with Arm-PCR of CDR3 regions, the authors built TCR beta libraries. TCRdb analysed the multiplex PCR reads with MiXCR anew, one entry per CDR3 protein. The table has around 330,000 distinct CDR3 sequences, 15% to 20% seen once; the top ten hold 35% to 45%. The time point denotes: newly diagnosed GD, antithyroid drugs for less than 3 months. The authors made the TCR library using RNA they extracted from PBMCs. The source was peripheral blood mononuclear cells (PBMCs), collected at new diagnosis, from a patient treated with antithyroid drugs. The receptors shown here come from a female donor with Graves disease.

Concerning this clonotype itself: Germline is not matched at one junction end, which may reflect a read error. This chain links TRBV5-1 with TRBJ1-2, with D maybe TRBD1 (5 bases). CDR3 length: 15 residues. The germline gives CDR1 SGHRS, CDR2 YFSETQ. The chain's CDR3 is CASSPKTGVSEAGTF. In nucleotides, the CDR3 is TGCGCCAGCAGCCCGAAGACGGGGGTGTCTGAGGCCGGCACTTTC.

This clonotype was detected many times. The V and J genes are TRBV27 and TRBJ2-1; a weak D match, TRBD2 (5 bases). The germline CDR1 and CDR2 sequences are MNHEY and SMNVEV (reference sequence). The CDR3 extends over 14 amino acids. Trimming took 2 bases from V and 9 from J, leaving 14 bases between them. The CDR3 protein is CASSLPTLAGEQFF. The CDR3 nucleotides read TGTGCCAGCAGTTTACCTACCCTGGCGGGTGAGCAGTTCTTC.